These 9 T cell receptor beta chains were all obtained from the same sample, sequenced in a study of T cells in Graves' hyperthyroidism and ophthalmopathy. The TCR beta CDR3 regions underwent amplification using RNA transcripts as the source. During a first-round RT-PCR of the TCR CDR3, the HTBI primer set was used. From the multiplex PCR reads, TCRdb called clonotypes with MiXCR, one entry per CDR3 protein. The top ten clones hold approximately 54% of a sample with hundreds of thousands of distinct CDR3 sequences, about 20% of them seen once. Sample: blood. All receptors come from an older woman with Graves' ophthalmopathy.

This clonotype has a handful of counts. This chain joins TRBV6-2 or TRBV6-3 and TRBJ2-1; TRBD2 matches 10 bases. The CDR3 totals 14 residues. The J segment lost 9 bases and the V segment lost 2 bases, leaving 4 bases of the junction unmatched. Germline V gene lookup returns CDR1 MNHEY and CDR2 SVGEGT. For the CDR3, the DNA is TGTGCCAGCAGTTACCTAGCGGGAGTTGCTGAGCAGTTCTTC. Protein sequence: CASSYLAGVAEQFF.

The table lists this clonotype with a few counts. The CDR3 DNA sequence: TGCGCCAGCAGCTTGTCATTTCGGGAGGGCCAGGATGAGCAGTTCTTC. Its translation: CASSLSFREGQDEQFF. V and J are TRBV5-1 and TRBJ2-1; 8 bases match TRBD2. With V trimmed by 1 base and J by 8 bases, 11 bases remained unmatched. This CDR3 is built from 16 residues. Looked up from germline, CDR1 is SGHRS and CDR2 is YFSETQ.

This clonotype was detected ten times or more. The gene calls are TRBV7-2 and TRBJ2-5; 8 bases line up with TRBD1. Germline V gene lookup returns CDR1 SGHTA and CDR2 FQGNSA. V lost 1 base and J lost 5; bases outside the gene matches: 9. The CDR3 sequence is 16 residues long. CDR3 coding DNA: TGTGCCAGCAGCTTAGTTGGCAGGGGGCTGGATGAGACCCAGTACTTC. This codes for CASSLVGRGLDETQYF.

This clonotype turned up a few times. The chain is built from TRBV30 and TRBJ2-2, with 9 positions matching TRBD1. Germline CDR1 reads GTSNPN; CDR2 reads SVGIG (reference sequence). This CDR3 is built from 13 residues. V lost 3 bases and J lost 8; bases outside the gene matches: 4. The chain's CDR3 is CAWRGQGSGELFF. The CDR3, as DNA: TGTGCCTGGAGGGGACAGGGTTCAGGGGAGCTGTTTTTT.

This clonotype was observed a handful of times. The chain carries TRBV30 and TRBJ2-1; D remains unclear. V gave up 0 bases and J gave up 9 bases, with 6 bases separating them. The CDR3 has 11 residues. CDR1 GTSNPN and CDR2 SVGIG come from the germline V gene (reference sequence). DNA of the CDR3: TGTGCCTGGAGTGTAGCGCGTGAGCAGTTCTTC. Its translation is CAWSVAREQFF.

This clonotype came up many times. The V and J genes are TRBV2 and TRBJ2-7; 11 positions match TRBD2. Germline V gene lookup returns CDR1 SNHLY and CDR2 FYNNEI. The CDR3 is 15 residues long. With V trimmed by 6 bases and J by 2 bases, 6 bases remained unmatched. CDR3: CASRMGLAETYEQYF. CDR3 nucleotides: TGTGCCAGCAGGATGGGACTAGCGGAAACCTACGAGCAGTACTTC.

This sequence joins TRBV15 and TRBJ2-3; D is unresolved. V was trimmed by 5 bases and J by 0 bases, leaving 9 bases between them. CDR3 length: 14 amino acids. Germline V gene lookup returns CDR1 LNHNV and CDR2 YYDKDF (reference sequence). CDR3 loop: CATSRGESTDTQYF. CDR3 nucleotides: TGTGCCACCAGCCGCGGTGAGAGCACAGATACGCAGTATTTT.

J is TRBJ2-1 and V is TRBV10-1; no clear D. Trimming removed 6 bases from V and 8 bases from J, with 20 bases in between. The CDR3 runs to 15 residues. Looked up from germline, CDR1 is WNHNN and CDR2 is SYGVQD (reference sequence). For the CDR3, the DNA is TGCGCCAGCAGAGATTGGCTCAGAGTTCGGGATGAGCAGTTCTTC. Amino acids: CASRDWLRVRDEQFF.

This clonotype was recorded a few times. The J gene is TRBJ2-7, the V gene TRBV28; 10 bases map to TRBD2. Trimming removed 10 bases from V and 3 bases from J; junction bases left unmatched: 15. Germline CDR1 is MDHEN and CDR2 is SYDVKM. The CDR3 has 16 amino acids. CDR3 sequence (DNA): TGTGCCATCAGGGACCCCTCTAGCGGGAGCTTCTACGAGCAGTACTTC. Protein sequence: CAIRDPSSGSFYEQYF.